The 19 T cell receptor beta chains reported below all come from one sample, sequenced in a study of T cell responses to AZD1222 COVID-19 vaccine. TCRdb keeps only in-frame clones here, not all; method: immunoSEQ multiplex PCR. The sample includes about 130,000 clones, 70% to 90% of them seen just once. The input for sequencing was peripheral blood, taken on day 0 of AZD1222 vaccination. The source of these receptors is an adult in good health.

V and J are TRBV3-1 (or the pseudogene TRBV3-2) and TRBJ2-7; 8 bases agree with TRBD1. Germline V CDR1 and CDR2: LGHDT, YNNKEL (reference sequence). The CDR3 is made up of 16 amino acids. J gave up 3 bases and V 5 bases, and 12 bases lay outside the gene matches. The CDR3 DNA reads TGTGCCAGCAGCGACAGGGGTTCCGGGACAGTCTACGAGCAGTACTTC. Translation: CASSDRGSGTVYEQYF.

CDR3 residues: CASSLGGWVTDEQFF. DNA of the CDR3: TGTGCCAGCAGCTTAGGGGGGTGGGTGACCGATGAGCAGTTCTTC. The genes are TRBV11-2 and TRBJ2-1, with D perhaps given as TRBD1 or TRBD2 (5 bases each). The CDR3 spans 15 residues. CDR1 SGHAT and CDR2 FQNNGV come from the germline V gene. The ends were cut back, 1 base at V and 8 bases at J, with 15 bases in the middle.

This chain links TRBV6-1 with TRBJ2-5; the D gene is possibly TRBD2 (5 bases). From germline, CDR1 is MNHNS and CDR2 SASEGT. The length of the CDR3 is 14 residues. Trimming removed 1 base at V and 4 bases at J, with 10 bases between. The CDR3 reads CASSEDPGRETQYF. For the CDR3, the DNA is TGTGCCAGCAGTGAAGACCCGGGAAGAGAGACCCAGTACTTC.

The chain uses TRBV3-1 (or the pseudogene TRBV3-2) and TRBJ1-2; D remains unclear. Looked up from germline, CDR1 is LGHDT and CDR2 is YNNKEL (reference sequence). The CDR3 totals 15 residues. V lost 0 bases to trimming and J lost 8 bases, with 16 bases between them. Here the CDR3 reads CASSQDFRLIGGYTF. The CDR3 coding sequence is TGTGCCAGCAGCCAAGATTTTAGATTAATCGGAGGCTACACCTTC.

This chain links TRBV6-5 with TRBJ1-1; D ambiguous. Germline loops: CDR1 MNHEY, CDR2 SVGAGI. The CDR3 contains 15 residues. V was pared by 2 bases and J by 0 bases, with 10 bases between. The CDR3 bases are TGTGCCAGCAGTTACACAACCGCTATGAACACTGAAGCTTTCTTT. Its protein product is CASSYTTAMNTEAFF.

The CDR3 DNA is TGTGCCAGCAGTGGCCGGACTAGTTGGAAAGACGAGCAGTACTTC. It is translated as CASSGRTSWKDEQYF. The gene calls are TRBV6-4 and TRBJ2-7; 7 bases are shared with TRBD2. CDR1 and CDR2 (germline): MRHNA, SNTAGT. With 4 bases clipped from V and 5 bases from J, the junction kept 11 bases outside the gene matches. CDR3 length equals 15 residues.

This clone was counted between two and nine times. The V gene is TRBV11-3, the J gene TRBJ1-2; maybe TRBD1 (5 bases). With 0 bases removed from V and 8 bases from J, the gap between germline ends came to 13 bases. Per germline, CDR1 SGHNT and CDR2 YENEEA. The CDR3 has 14 amino acids. This chain's CDR3 is CASSLEIRGSGYTF. In nucleotides, the CDR3 is TGTGCCAGCAGCTTAGAAATAAGGGGATCCGGCTACACCTTC.

This clone was picked up one time. The chain carries TRBV21-1 and TRBJ2-7; TRBD2 reflects the table's D call only, with no check against the DNA. TRBV21-1 represents a pseudogene. CDR3 length equals 16 residues. In DNA form, the CDR3 reads TGTGCCAGCAGCAACTTGACTAGCGGGAGGGTGGACGAGCAGTACTTC. Protein product: CASSNLTSGRVDEQYF.

This chain uses TRBV5-1 with TRBJ1-1, with TRBD1 matching 7 bases. V was clipped by 3 bases and J by 0 bases; unmatched bases: 2. The CDR3 length is 14 residues. The germline V gene encodes CDR1 SGHRS and CDR2 YFSETQ. Here the CDR3 DNA reads TGCGCCAGCAGCTCGACAGGGATGAACACTGAAGCTTTCTTT. Its protein product is CASSSTGMNTEAFF.

This clone was detected only once. CDR3 in DNA: TGTGCCAGCACCCTCGACAGGCTTAACTATGGCTACACCTTC. This gives the protein CASTLDRLNYGYTF. V is TRBV9 and J is TRBJ1-2, with D perhaps matching TRBD1 (6 bases). CDR1 and CDR2 (germline): SGDLS, YYNGEE. There are 14 residues in the CDR3. Between the trimmed V and J ends, which lost 6 bases and 1 base, there was a span of 13 bases.

The chain employs TRBV3-1 (or the pseudogene TRBV3-2) and TRBJ1-4; 11 bases align to TRBD1. The V gene end was trimmed by 1 base and the J gene end by 7 bases; junction bases not matched to a gene: 2. The length of the CDR3 is 15 residues. Germline V gives CDR1 LGHDT, CDR2 YNNKEL (reference sequence). The CDR3 region is CASSQGDRGFEKLFF. CDR3 in DNA: TGTGCCAGCAGCCAAGGGGACAGGGGGTTTGAAAAACTGTTTTTT.

This chain joins TRBV18 and TRBJ2-2; 9 nucleotides match TRBD2. There are 17 residues in the CDR3. V gave up 3 bases and J gave up 5 bases; unmatched junction bases: 10. The germline CDR1 and CDR2 sequences are KGHSH and LQKENI. This CDR3 reads CASSPRGLAGKTGELFF. In nucleotides, the CDR3 is TGTGCCAGCTCACCTCGGGGGCTAGCGGGGAAGACCGGGGAGCTGTTTTTT.

The chain joins TRBV3-1 (or the pseudogene TRBV3-2) to TRBJ1-3; unclear D gene. V was trimmed by 4 bases and J by 2 bases, leaving 9 bases between them. Looked up from germline, CDR1 is LGHDT and CDR2 is YNNKEL (reference sequence). This CDR3 spans 14 amino acids. In nucleotides, the CDR3 is TGTGCCAGCAGCCGGGCTGAAACTGGAAACACCATATATTTT. Protein: CASSRAETGNTIYF.

This sequence joins TRBV7-6 and TRBJ2-2; 10 bases are shared with TRBD2. V shed 4 bases, J shed 7 bases, and the junction held 9 bases outside the gene matches. The CDR3 loop spans 16 amino acids. The germline V gene encodes CDR1 SGHVS and CDR2 FNYEAQ. The CDR3 loop is CASSSPWTSGNGELFF. CDR3 bases: TGTGCCAGCAGCTCCCCGTGGACTAGCGGCAACGGGGAGCTGTTTTTT.

This rearrangement joins TRBV7-2 to TRBJ2-3; the D gene is possibly TRBD2 (5 bases). Germline assignment: CDR1 SGHTA and CDR2 FQGNSA. V was pared by 1 base and J by 4 bases, with 6 bases between. This CDR3 has 13 amino acids. The CDR3 DNA reads as TGTGCCAGCAGCTTAGGGAGGCCAGATACGCAGTATTTT. It is translated as CASSLGRPDTQYF.

This chain links TRBV4-3 with TRBJ1-6; D unresolved. V lost 0 bases to trimming and J lost 11 bases, with 8 bases between them. Germline assignment: CDR1 LGHNA and CDR2 YSLEER. CDR3 length: 13 amino acids. The CDR3: CASSQEENTPLHF. DNA for the CDR3: TGCGCCAGCAGCCAAGAAGAAAATACACCCCTCCACTTT.

This chain connects TRBV3-1 (or the pseudogene TRBV3-2) to TRBJ1-4; TRBD1 is a possible D gene (5 bases). The CDR3 contains 15 residues. CDR1 and CDR2 (germline): LGHDT, YNNKEL (reference sequence). Trimming shortened V by 1 base and J by 6 bases, and 12 bases separated the two germline ends. CDR3 sequence: CASSQARRGYEKLFF. CDR3 nucleotides: TGTGCCAGCAGCCAAGCGAGAAGGGGATATGAAAAACTGTTTTTT.

The rearrangement links TRBV5-8 to TRBJ2-4; TRBD1 agrees at 7 bases. This CDR3 spans 17 amino acids. V dropped 2 bases and J dropped 1; count of bases not matched to a gene: 9. CDR1 and CDR2 from the germline V gene are SGHTS and YDEGEE. The CDR3 loop is CASSFSAGRGAKNIQYF. CDR3 DNA sequence: TGTGCCAGCAGCTTTTCGGCCGGCAGGGGGGCCAAAAACATTCAGTACTTC.

The genes are TRBV6-5 and TRBJ2-1; 10 bases line up with TRBD2. The length of the CDR3 is 15 residues. The V gene's germline CDR1 is MNHEY and CDR2 SVGAGI. V lost 4 bases, J lost 7 bases, and 7 bases stayed unmatched. The CDR3 sequence is CASSSSRLAGNEQFF. DNA of the CDR3: TGTGCCAGCAGTTCCTCGCGACTAGCGGGTAATGAGCAGTTCTTC.